This T cell receptor (beta chain) appears in the sequencing data of a study of T cells in Graves' hyperthyroidism and ophthalmopathy. This clonotype has ten or more counts. V was shortened by 5 bases and J by 7 bases, with 17 bases between the two germline ends. The CDR3 has 14 residues. Germline V CDR1 and CDR2: DFQATT, SNEGSKA (reference sequence). The CDR3 regions of TCR beta were amplified from RNA transcripts. The HTBI primer set drove a first-round RT-PCR of the TCR CDR3. One entry per CDR3 protein, called by TCRdb with MiXCR from the multiplex PCR reads. This sample has 480,000 or so distinct CDR3 sequences; approximately 15% occur once, and the top ten carry less than 20%.

This clonotype was sampled from a woman between 18 and 29 years old with Graves' hyperthyroidism. This chain uses TRBV20-1 with TRBJ1-4, with D perhaps TRBD1 (5 bases). The sample taken for sequencing was blood. The CDR3 DNA is TGCAGTGCTCCTTACCGGGACGGTACTGAAAAACTGTTTTTT. Protein product: CSAPYRDGTEKLFF.